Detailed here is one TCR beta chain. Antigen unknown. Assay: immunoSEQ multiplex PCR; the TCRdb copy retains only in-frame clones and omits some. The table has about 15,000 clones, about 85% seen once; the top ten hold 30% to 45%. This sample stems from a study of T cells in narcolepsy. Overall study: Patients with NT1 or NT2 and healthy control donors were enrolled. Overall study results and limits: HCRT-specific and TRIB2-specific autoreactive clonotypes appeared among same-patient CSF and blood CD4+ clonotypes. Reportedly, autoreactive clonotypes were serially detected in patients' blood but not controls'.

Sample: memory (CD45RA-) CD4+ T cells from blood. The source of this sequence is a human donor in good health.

In DNA form, the CDR3 reads TGTGCCAGCTCACCGACCCGGGGGGGCAATCAGCCCCAGCATTTT. Translated: CASSPTRGGNQPQHF. The chain joins TRBV18 to TRBJ1-5; possibly TRBD1 for D (5 bases). V lost 3 bases, J lost 2 bases, and 11 bases lay in between. This CDR3 is 15 amino acids long. Germline loops: CDR1 KGHSH, CDR2 LQKENI.